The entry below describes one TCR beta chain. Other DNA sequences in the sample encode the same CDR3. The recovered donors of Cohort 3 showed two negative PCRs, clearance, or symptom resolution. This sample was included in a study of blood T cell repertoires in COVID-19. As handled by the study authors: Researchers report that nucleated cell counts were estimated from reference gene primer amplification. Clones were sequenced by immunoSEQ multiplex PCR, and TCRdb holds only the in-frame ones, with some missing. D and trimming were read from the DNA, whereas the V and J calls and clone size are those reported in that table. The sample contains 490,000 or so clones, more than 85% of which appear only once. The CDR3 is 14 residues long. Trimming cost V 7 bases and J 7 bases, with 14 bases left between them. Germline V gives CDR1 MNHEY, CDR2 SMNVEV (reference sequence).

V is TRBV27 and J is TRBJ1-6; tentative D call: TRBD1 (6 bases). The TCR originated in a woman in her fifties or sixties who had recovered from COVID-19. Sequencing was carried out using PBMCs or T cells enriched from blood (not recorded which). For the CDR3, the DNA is TGTGCCAGCAACCCCACAGGGTACAATTCACCCCTCCACTTT. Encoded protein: CASNPTGYNSPLHF.